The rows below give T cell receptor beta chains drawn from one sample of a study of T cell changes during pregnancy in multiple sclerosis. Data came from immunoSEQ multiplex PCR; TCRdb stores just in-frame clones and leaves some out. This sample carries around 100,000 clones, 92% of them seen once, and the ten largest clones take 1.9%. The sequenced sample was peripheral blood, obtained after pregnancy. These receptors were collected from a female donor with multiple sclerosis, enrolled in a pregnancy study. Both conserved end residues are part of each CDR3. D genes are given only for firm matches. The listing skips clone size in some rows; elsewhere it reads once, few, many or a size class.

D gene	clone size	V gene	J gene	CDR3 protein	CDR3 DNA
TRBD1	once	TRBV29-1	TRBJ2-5	CSGRDRGLETQYF	TGCAGCGGACGGGACAGGGGGCTTGAGACCCAGTACTTC
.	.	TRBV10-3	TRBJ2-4	CAASRETKNIQYF	TGTGCCGCAAGCAGGGAAACCAAAAACATTCAGTACTTC
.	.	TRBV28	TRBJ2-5	CASSLVSPETQYF	TGTGCCAGCAGTTTAGTATCCCCAGAGACCCAGTACTTC
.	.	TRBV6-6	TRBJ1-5	CASSYSEGPGPQHF	TGTGCCAGCAGTTACTCGGAGGGTCCGGGGCCCCAGCATTTT
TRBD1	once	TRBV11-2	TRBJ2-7	CASKGAYEQYF	TGTGCCAGCAAGGGGGCTTACGAGCAGTACTTC
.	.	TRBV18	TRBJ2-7	CASSLKTDSYEQYF	TGTGCCAGCTCACTCAAGACAGACTCCTACGAGCAGTACTTC
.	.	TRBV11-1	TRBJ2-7	CASSLSGGSSEQYF	TGTGCCAGCAGCTTATCGGGGGGCTCAAGTGAGCAGTACTTC
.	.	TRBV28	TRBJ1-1	CASRPSGQNTEAFF	TGTGCCAGCAGACCCTCCGGACAGAACACTGAAGCTTTCTTT
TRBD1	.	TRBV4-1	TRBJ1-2	CASSQVGRGQVDGYTF	TGCGCCAGCAGCCAAGTTGGGAGGGGACAGGTGGATGGCTACACCTTC
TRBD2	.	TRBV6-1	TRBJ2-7	CASSGASGAYEQYF	TGTGCCAGCAGTGGGGCTAGCGGAGCCTACGAGCAGTACTTC
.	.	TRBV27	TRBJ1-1	CASSFRGTSQGAEAFF	TGTGCCAGCAGTTTTAGGGGGACCTCCCAGGGTGCTGAAGCTTTCTTT
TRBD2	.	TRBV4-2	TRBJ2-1	CASSQAPSGRENEQFF	TGTGCCAGCAGCCAAGCCCCTAGCGGGAGGGAGAATGAGCAGTTCTTC
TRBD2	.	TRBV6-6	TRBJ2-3	CASSYTAGGRTDTQYF	TGTGCCAGCAGTTACACAGCGGGGGGACGCACAGATACGCAGTATTTT
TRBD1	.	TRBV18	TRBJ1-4	CASSPGTGGEKLFF	TGTGCCAGCTCTCCCGGGACAGGTGGGGAAAAACTGTTTTTT
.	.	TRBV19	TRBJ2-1	CASSNRQSSYNEQFF	TGTGCCAGTAGTAACCGACAGAGCTCCTACAATGAGCAGTTCTTC
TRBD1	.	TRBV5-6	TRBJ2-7	CASSQTDRGGGEQYF	TGTGCCAGCAGCCAGACGGACAGGGGGGGTGGGGAGCAGTACTTC
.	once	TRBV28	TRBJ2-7	CASSFLWSGPEQYF	TGTGCCAGCAGTTTTCTTTGGTCAGGGCCCGAGCAGTACTTC
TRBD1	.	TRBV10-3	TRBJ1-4	CATSGQGAVANEKLFF	TGTGCCACCTCGGGGCAGGGGGCGGTAGCTAATGAAAAACTGTTTTTT
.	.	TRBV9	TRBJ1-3	CASSVGTLLEGSTIYF	TGTGCCAGCAGCGTAGGTACTTTGTTAGAGGGAAGCACCATATATTTT
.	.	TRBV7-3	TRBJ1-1	CASSLRAGSGTEAFF	TGTGCCAGCAGCTTAAGGGCAGGGAGCGGGACTGAAGCTTTCTTT
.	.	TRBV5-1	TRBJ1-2	CASSPNAGYNYGYTF	TGCGCCAGCAGCCCGAACGCAGGCTATAACTATGGCTACACCTTC
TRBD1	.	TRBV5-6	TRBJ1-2	CASSFRDRGSYGYTF	TGTGCCAGCAGCTTTCGGGACAGGGGGAGCTATGGCTACACCTTC
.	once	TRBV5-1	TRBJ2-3	CASSLGQPRDTQYF	TGCGCCAGCAGCTTGGGACAGCCTAGGGATACGCAGTATTTT
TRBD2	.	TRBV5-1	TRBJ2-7	CASSFSQPAGGVKTYEQYF	TGCGCCAGCAGCTTCTCCCAGCCCGCGGGAGGTGTAAAAACCTACGAGCAGTACTTC
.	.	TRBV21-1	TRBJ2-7	CASSKTTGVHEQYF	TGTGCCAGCAGCAAGACAACAGGGGTCCACGAGCAGTACTTC
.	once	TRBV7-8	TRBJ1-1	CASSLVTGNTEAFF	TGTGCCAGCAGCTTAGTCACGGGGAACACTGAAGCTTTCTTT
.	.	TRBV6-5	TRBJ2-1	CASRGGRGKYNEQFF	TGTGCCAGCAGAGGGGGGCGGGGGAAATACAATGAGCAGTTCTTC
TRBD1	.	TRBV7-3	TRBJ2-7	CASSLGQGSIEQYF	TGTGCCAGCAGCCTAGGACAGGGGTCTATCGAGCAGTACTTC
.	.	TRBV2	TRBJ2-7	CASSPQDNSYEQYF	TGTGCCAGCAGTCCCCAGGACAACTCCTACGAGCAGTACTTC
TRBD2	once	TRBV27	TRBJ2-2	CASRASGSYPGELFF	TGTGCCAGCAGGGCGAGCGGGAGTTATCCCGGGGAGCTGTTTTTT
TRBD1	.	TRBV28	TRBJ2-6	CASRDQGAGANVLTF	TGTGCCAGCAGGGATCAGGGGGCAGGGGCCAACGTCCTGACTTTC
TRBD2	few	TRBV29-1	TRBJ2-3	CSVLLGSGAAGTDTQYF	TGCAGCGTTCTTCTGGGTAGCGGGGCAGCAGGCACAGATACGCAGTATTTT
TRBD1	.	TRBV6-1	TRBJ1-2	CASRNTGGSLTGYTF	TGTGCCAGCAGGAATACAGGGGGCTCTCTTACTGGCTACACCTTC
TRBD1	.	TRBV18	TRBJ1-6	CASSPQGADSPLHF	TGTGCCAGCTCACCACAGGGGGCTGATTCACCCCTCCACTTT
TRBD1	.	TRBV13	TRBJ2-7	CASSSYGDRGLAYEQYF	TGTGCCAGCAGCTCCTACGGGGACAGGGGGTTAGCCTACGAGCAGTACTTC
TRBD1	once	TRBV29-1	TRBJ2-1	CSVTGTGGNEQFF	TGCAGCGTGACCGGGACAGGGGGGAATGAGCAGTTCTTC
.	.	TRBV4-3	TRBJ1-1	CASSQDRGQNTEAFF	TGCGCCAGCAGCCAAGACAGGGGCCAGAACACTGAAGCTTTCTTT
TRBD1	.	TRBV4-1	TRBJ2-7	CASSQGQRSYEQYF	TGCGCCAGCAGCCAGGGACAGAGATCCTACGAGCAGTACTTC
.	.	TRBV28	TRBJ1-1	CASIKGGSGNTEAFF	TGTGCCAGCATCAAAGGAGGATCGGGGAACACTGAAGCTTTCTTT
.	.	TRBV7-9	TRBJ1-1	CASSPARDLNTEAFF	TGTGCCAGCAGCCCCGCCCGGGATCTGAACACTGAAGCTTTCTTT
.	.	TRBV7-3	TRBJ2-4	CASSMDGLAKNIQYF	TGTGCCAGCAGCATGGACGGACTAGCCAAAAACATTCAGTACTTC
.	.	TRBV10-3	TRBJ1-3	CASRNRAGNTIYF	TGTGCCTCGAGGAACAGGGCTGGAAACACCATATATTTT
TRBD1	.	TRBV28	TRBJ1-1	CASSLQGAGNTEAFF	TGTGCCAGCAGTCTACAGGGGGCAGGGAACACTGAAGCTTTCTTT
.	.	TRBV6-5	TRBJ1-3	CASSYSGEGGNTIYF	TGTGCCAGCAGTTACTCGGGTGAAGGCGGGAACACCATATATTTT
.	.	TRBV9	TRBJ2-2	CASSVGASQREELFF	TGTGCCAGCAGCGTAGGGGCTAGCCAAAGGGAGGAGCTGTTTTTT
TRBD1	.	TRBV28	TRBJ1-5	CASSFVRRDRSNQPQHF	TGTGCCAGCAGTTTTGTGCGAAGGGACAGGAGTAATCAGCCCCAGCATTTT
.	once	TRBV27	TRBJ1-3	CASRLNSGNTIYF	TGTGCCAGCAGGCTAAACTCTGGAAACACCATATATTTT